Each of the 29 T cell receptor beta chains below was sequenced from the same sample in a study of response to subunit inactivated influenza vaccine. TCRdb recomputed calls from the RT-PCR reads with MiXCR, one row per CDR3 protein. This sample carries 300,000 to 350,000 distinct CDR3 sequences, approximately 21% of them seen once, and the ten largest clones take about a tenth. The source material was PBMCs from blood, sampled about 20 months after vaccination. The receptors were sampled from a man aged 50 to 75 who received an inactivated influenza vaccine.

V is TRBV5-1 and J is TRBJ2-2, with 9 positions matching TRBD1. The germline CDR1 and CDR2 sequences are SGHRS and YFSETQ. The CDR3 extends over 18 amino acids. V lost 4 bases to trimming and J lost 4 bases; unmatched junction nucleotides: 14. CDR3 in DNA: TGCGCCAGCAGCCAGGACCCTTTCGGACAGGGGAGCACCGGGGAGCTGTTTTTT. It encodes CASSQDPFGQGSTGELFF.

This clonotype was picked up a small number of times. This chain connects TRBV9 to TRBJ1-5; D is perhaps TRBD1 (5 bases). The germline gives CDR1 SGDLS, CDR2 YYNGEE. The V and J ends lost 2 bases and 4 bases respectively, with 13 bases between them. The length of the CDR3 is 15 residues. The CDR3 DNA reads TGTGCCAGCAGCGTGGGGGACGGGAGAAATCAGCCCCAGCATTTT. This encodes CASSVGDGRNQPQHF.

The CDR3 nucleotides are TGTGCCAGCAGCCCAAGCGGGGGTAACACAGATACGCAGTATTTT. It encodes CASSPSGGNTDTQYF. The chain joins TRBV28 to TRBJ2-3; 8 bases line up with TRBD2. Germline V gene sequence: CDR1 MDHEN, CDR2 SYDVKM. Trimming cost V 6 bases and J 2 bases; bases outside gene matches: 7. This CDR3 spans 15 amino acids. The whole variable domain, filled in from reference TRBV28 and TRBJ2-3, reads DVKVTQSSRYLVKRTGEKVFLECVQDMDHENMFWYRQDPGLGLRLIYFSYDVKMKEKGDIPEGYSVSREKKERFSLILESASTNQTSMYLCASSPSGGNTDTQYFGPGTRLTVL.

CDR3 in amino acids: CASGPSAYEQYF. CDR3 sequence (DNA): TGTGCCAGCGGTCCTTCGGCCTACGAGCAGTACTTC. V gene TRBV6-2 or TRBV6-3 combines with J gene TRBJ2-7; D is unresolved. V lost 8 bases, J lost 2 bases, and 10 bases lay in between. Germline assignment: CDR1 MNHEY and CDR2 SVGEGT. This CDR3 has 12 residues.

Here the CDR3 reads CASSSLRGPYEQYF. The DNA for the CDR3 is TGTGCCAGCAGCTCTCTCCGGGGCCCCTACGAGCAGTACTTC. The chain uses TRBV11-2 and TRBJ2-7, with D perhaps given as TRBD1 or TRBD2 (5 bases each). The CDR3 sequence is 14 residues long. Germline CDR1 is SGHAT and CDR2 is FQNNGV. Trimming pared 4 bases from V and 2 bases from J, leaving 12 bases between.

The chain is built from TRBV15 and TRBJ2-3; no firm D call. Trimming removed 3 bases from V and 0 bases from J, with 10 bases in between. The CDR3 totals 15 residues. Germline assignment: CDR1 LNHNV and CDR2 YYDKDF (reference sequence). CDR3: CATSRGYGSTDTQYF. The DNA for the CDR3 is TGTGCCACCAGCAGGGGTTACGGAAGCACAGATACGCAGTATTTT.

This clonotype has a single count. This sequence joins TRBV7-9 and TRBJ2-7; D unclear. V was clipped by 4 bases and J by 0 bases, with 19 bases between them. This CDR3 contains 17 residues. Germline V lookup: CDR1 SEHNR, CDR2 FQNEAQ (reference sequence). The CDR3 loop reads CASSSSFSRRRSYEQYF. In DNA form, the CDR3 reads TGTGCCAGCAGCTCATCTTTTTCCAGACGGCGCTCCTACGAGCAGTACTTC.

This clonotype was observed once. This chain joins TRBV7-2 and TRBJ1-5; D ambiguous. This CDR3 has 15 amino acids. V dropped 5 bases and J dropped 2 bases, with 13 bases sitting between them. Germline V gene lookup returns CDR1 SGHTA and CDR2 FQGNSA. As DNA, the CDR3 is TGTGCCAGCAGCCCCGACGGCCTGGGCAATCAGCCCCAGCATTTT. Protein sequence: CASSPDGLGNQPQHF.

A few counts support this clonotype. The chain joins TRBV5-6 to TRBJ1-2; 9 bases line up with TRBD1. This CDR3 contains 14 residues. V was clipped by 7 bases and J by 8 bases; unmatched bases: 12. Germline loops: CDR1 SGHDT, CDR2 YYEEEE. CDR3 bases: TGTGCCAGCGACCGAGGGACAGGGCAAGAAGGCTACACCTTC. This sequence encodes CASDRGTGQEGYTF. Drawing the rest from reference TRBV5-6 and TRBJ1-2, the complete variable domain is DAGVTQSPTHLIKTRGQQVTLRCSPKSGHDTVSWYQQALGQGPQFIFQYYEEEERQRGNFPDRFSGHQFPNYSSELNVNALLLGDSALYLCASDRGTGQEGYTFGSGTRLTVV.

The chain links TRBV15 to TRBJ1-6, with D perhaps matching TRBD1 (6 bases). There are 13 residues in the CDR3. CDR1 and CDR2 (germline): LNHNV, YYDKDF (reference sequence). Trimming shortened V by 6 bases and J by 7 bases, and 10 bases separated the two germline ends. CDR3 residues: CATRTGGNSPLHF. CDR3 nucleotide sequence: TGTGCCACCAGGACAGGCGGAAATTCACCCCTCCACTTT.

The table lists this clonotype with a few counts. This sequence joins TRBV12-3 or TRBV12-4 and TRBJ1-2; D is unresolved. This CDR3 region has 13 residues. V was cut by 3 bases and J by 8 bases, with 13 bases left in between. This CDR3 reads CASSFLASEGYTF. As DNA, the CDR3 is TGTGCCAGCAGTTTTCTAGCTTCCGAAGGCTACACCTTC.

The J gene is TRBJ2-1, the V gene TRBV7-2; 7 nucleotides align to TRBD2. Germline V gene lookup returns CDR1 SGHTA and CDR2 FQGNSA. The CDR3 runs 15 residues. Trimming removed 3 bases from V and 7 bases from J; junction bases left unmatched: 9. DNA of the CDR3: TGTGCCAGCAGCTTGACTAGCCCCCCACTAAATGAGCAGTTCTTC. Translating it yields CASSLTSPPLNEQFF.

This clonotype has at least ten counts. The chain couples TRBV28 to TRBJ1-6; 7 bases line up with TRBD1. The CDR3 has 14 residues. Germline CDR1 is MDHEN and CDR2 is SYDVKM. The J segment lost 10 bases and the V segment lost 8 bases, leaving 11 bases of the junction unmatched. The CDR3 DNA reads TGTGCCAGCGAATCGACAGGGTTAAACTCACCCCTCCACTTT. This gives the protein CASESTGLNSPLHF.

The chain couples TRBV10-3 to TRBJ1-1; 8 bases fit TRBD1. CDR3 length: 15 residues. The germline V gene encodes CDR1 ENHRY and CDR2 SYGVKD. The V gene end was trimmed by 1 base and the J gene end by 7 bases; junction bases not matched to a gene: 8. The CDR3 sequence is CAISEFGRGRIEAFF. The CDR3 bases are TGTGCCATCAGTGAGTTCGGCAGGGGGCGGATTGAAGCTTTCTTT.

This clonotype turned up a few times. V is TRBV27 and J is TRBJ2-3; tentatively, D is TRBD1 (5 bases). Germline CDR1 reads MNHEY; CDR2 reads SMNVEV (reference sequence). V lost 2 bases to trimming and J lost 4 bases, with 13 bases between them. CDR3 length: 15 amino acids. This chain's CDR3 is CASSLTRVTSDTQYF. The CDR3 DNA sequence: TGTGCCAGCAGTTTAACCAGGGTTACCTCAGATACGCAGTATTTT.

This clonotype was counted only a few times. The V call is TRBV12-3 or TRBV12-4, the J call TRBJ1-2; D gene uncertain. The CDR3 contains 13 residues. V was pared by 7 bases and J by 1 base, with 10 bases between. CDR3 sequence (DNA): TGTGCCAGCACCGCGCTGGGTAACTATGGCTACACCTTC. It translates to CASTALGNYGYTF.

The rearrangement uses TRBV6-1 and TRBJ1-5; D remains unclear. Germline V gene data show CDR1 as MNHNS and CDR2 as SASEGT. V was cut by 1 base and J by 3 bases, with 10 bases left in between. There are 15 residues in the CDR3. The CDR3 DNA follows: TGTGCCAGCAGTGAAGTGGGGTCCGCCAATCAGCCCCAGCATTTT. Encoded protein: CASSEVGSANQPQHF.

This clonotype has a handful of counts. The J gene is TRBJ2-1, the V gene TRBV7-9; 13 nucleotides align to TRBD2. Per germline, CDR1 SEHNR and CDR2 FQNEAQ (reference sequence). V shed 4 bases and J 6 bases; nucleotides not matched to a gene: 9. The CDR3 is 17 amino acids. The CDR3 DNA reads TGTGCCAGCAGCTCGGGGACTAGCGGGATTCTTTTCAATGAGCAGTTCTTC. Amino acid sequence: CASSSGTSGILFNEQFF.

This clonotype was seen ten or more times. The CDR3 is CSVAAGSRRGRKWIQYF. The CDR3 DNA is TGCAGCGTTGCGGCAGGGTCGCGGCGCGGCAGGAAATGGATTCAGTACTTC. The J gene is TRBJ2-4, the V gene TRBV29-1, with D maybe TRBD1 (5 bases). Germline V gene sequence: CDR1 SQVTM, CDR2 ANQGSEA. The CDR3 is 17 residues long. V lost 4 bases and J 10 bases, leaving 29 bases between the germline ends.

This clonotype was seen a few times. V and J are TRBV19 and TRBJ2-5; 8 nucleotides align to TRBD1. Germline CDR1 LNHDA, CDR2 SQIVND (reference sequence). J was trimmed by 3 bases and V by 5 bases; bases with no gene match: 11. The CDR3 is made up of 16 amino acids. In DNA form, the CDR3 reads TGTGCCAGTAGTGCCTCCGGGACAGGCGCGGAAGAGACCCAGTACTTC. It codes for CASSASGTGAEETQYF.

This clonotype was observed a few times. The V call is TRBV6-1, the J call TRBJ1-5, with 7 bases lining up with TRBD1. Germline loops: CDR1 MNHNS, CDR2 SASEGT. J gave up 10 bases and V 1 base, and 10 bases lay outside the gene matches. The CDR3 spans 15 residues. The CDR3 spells CASSEEVRGRSPQHF. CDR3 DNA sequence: TGTGCCAGCAGTGAAGAAGTGAGGGGGCGAAGCCCCCAGCATTTT.

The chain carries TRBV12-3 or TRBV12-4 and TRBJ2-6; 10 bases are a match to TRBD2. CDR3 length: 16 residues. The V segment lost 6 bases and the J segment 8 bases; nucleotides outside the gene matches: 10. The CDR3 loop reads CASRGAQREGTNVLTF. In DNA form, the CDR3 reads TGTGCCAGCAGGGGTGCGCAGCGGGAGGGTACCAACGTCCTGACTTTC.

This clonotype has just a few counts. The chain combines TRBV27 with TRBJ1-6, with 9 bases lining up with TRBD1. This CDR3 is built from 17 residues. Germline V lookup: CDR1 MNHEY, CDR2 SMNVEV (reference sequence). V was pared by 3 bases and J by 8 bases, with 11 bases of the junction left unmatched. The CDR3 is CASSLPRDRVLDSPLHF. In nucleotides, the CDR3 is TGTGCCAGCAGTTTGCCCAGGGACAGGGTTTTGGATTCACCCCTCCACTTT.

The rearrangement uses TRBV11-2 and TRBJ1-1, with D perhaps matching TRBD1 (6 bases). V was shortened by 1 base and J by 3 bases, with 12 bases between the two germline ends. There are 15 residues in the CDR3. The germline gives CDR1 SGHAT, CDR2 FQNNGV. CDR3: CASSLVPGVHTEAFF. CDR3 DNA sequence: TGTGCCAGCAGCTTAGTGCCAGGGGTGCACACTGAAGCTTTCTTT.

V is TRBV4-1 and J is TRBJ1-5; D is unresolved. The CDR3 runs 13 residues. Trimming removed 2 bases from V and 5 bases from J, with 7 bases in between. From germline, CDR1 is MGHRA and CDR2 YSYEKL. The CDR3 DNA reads TGCGCCAGCAGCCAACCGGGTTATCAGCCCCAGCATTTT. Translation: CASSQPGYQPQHF.

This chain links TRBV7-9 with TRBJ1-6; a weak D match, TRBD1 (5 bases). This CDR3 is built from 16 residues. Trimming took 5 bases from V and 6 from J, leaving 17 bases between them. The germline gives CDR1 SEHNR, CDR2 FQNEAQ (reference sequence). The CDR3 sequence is CASSRSHTGFNSPLHF. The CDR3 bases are TGTGCCAGCAGCCGATCCCATACAGGTTTTAATTCACCCCTCCACTTT.

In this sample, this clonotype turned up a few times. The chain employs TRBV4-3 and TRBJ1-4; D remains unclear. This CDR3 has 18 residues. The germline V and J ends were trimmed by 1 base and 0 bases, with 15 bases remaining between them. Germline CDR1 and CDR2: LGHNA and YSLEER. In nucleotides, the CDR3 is TGCGCCAGCAGCCAAGGGACCTTAACTCTTGCAACTAATGAAAAACTGTTTTTT. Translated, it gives CASSQGTLTLATNEKLFF.

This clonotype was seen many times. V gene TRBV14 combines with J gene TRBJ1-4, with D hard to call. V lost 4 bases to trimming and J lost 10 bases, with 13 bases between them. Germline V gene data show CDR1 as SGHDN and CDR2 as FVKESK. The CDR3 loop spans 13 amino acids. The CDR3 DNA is TGTGCCAGCAGCCTCGGACCCGCTGGAAAACTGTTTTTT. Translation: CASSLGPAGKLFF.

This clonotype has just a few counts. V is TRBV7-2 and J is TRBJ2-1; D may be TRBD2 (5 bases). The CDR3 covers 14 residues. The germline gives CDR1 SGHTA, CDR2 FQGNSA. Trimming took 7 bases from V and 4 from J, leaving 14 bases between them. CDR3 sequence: CASTGDVSYNEQFF. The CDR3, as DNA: TGTGCCAGCACCGGGGATGTTTCTTACAATGAGCAGTTCTTC.